This T cell receptor beta chain was recorded in a study of blood T cell repertoires in COVID-19. Germline loops: CDR1 LNHDA, CDR2 SQIVND (reference sequence). The CDR3 has 14 residues. Trimming removed 7 bases at V and 6 bases at J, with 15 bases between. Authors' analysis steps: Estimation of nucleated cell counts was performed using reference gene primer amplification. Here immunoSEQ multiplex PCR was the method, and the copy in TCRdb shows in-frame clones only, minus some. Clone size and V and J calls were adopted from that table, with D and trimming inferred from the DNA. Here the sample spans 32,000 or so clones, 80% to 90% being singletons. This clone was recorded a few times.

The chain combines TRBV19 with TRBJ2-2; perhaps TRBD1 as D (5 bases). The material sequenced was peripheral blood. The receptor comes from a human donor in a cohort sampled during active COVID-19. The CDR3 spells CASTRAARSGELFF. DNA for the CDR3: TGTGCCAGTACCAGGGCAGCGCGCTCCGGGGAGCTGTTTTTT.